This T cell receptor (beta chain) was sequenced in a study of response to subunit inactivated influenza vaccine. Broader study findings: Authors suggested that a seasonal influenza vaccination recruits few new T cells each time.

This clonotype has at least ten counts. Its antigen is unknown. A single record per CDR3 protein comes from TCRdb applying MiXCR to the RT-PCR reads. The sample carries about 300,000 distinct CDR3 sequences, 20% to 25% recorded once. The CDR3 spans 11 residues. Trimming shortened V by 7 bases and J by 8 bases, and 11 bases separated the two germline ends. Germline V gives CDR1 MDHEN, CDR2 SYDVKM. The source was PBMCs from blood, collected about 19 months after vaccination. The receptor's source is a man aged 50 to 69 who received an inactivated influenza vaccine. The rearrangement joins TRBV28 to TRBJ1-2, with a tentative D call TRBD1 (5 bases). DNA for the CDR3: TGTGCCAGCAAAGGGGCGCTGGGCTACACCTTC. It codes for CASKGALGYTF.